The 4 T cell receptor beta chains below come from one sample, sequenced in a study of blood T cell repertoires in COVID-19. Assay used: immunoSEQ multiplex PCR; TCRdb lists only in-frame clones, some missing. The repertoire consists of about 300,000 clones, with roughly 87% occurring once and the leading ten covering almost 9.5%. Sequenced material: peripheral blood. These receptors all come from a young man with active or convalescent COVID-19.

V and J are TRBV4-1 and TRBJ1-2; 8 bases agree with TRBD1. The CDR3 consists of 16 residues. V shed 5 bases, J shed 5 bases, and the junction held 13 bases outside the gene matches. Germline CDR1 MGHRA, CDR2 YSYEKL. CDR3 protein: CASSSRSTGEEYGYTF. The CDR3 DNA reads TGCGCCAGCAGCTCCCGATCGACAGGGGAGGAGTATGGCTACACCTTC.

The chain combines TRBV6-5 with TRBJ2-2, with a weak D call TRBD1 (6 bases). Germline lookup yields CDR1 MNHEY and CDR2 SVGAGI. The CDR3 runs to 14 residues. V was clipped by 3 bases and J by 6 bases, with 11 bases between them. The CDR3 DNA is TGTGCCAGCAGTTATATAGGGGGTCCCGGGGAGCTGTTTTTT. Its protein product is CASSYIGGPGELFF.

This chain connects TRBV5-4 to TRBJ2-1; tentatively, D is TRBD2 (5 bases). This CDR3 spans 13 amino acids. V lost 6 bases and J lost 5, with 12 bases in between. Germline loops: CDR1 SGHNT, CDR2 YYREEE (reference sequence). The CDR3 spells CASTSSYDNEQFF. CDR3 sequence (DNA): TGTGCCAGCACTAGCAGCTACGACAATGAGCAGTTCTTC. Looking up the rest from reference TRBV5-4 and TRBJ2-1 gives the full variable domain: ETGVTQSPTHLIKTRGQQVTLRCSSQSGHNTVSWYQQALGQGPQFIFQYYREEENGRGNFPPRFSGLQFPNYSSELNVNALELDDSALYLCASTSSYDNEQFFGPGTRLTVL.

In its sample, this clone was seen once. The CDR3 sequence: CASSPLPWGQTETQYF. The CDR3 DNA is TGTGCCAGCAGCCCCCTACCTTGGGGACAGACAGAGACCCAGTACTTC. The chain links TRBV7-2 to TRBJ2-5; 7 nucleotides agree with TRBD1. The germline V gene encodes CDR1 SGHTA and CDR2 FQGNSA. This CDR3 spans 16 amino acids. V lost 5 bases to trimming and J lost 4 bases; unmatched junction nucleotides: 13.